One and the same sample provided the 24 T cell receptor beta chains below, sequenced in a study of CD8 T cells in ankylosing spondylitis (dated by TCRdb to the late 2010s). Study-level results and caveats: A TCR beta motif made up of eight or nine highly homologous amino acid variants appeared to be characteristic of blood from ankylosing spondylitis patients.

These receptors have no known antigen. Library prep was done by 5' RACE. The run used an Illumina HiSeq 2500. TCRdb cleaned the public reads at Q25 with fastp, built clones with MiXCR and kept in-frame beta chains. Rows matching on CDR3 protein sequence are summarized as one entry with the most common DNA and genes. The sample table contains more than 600,000 distinct CDR3 sequences; only one count was recorded for roughly 19% of them. Over 15% of the sample is taken by the ten largest. Sequencing was carried out using blood, either unsorted or a sorted T cell fraction (not recorded which). Receptor source: a male donor with ankylosing spondylitis.

This CDR3 reads CASSSPDFEQFF. The DNA for the CDR3 is TGCGCCAGCAGCTCGCCGGACTTCGAGCAGTTCTTC. The genes are TRBV5-1 and TRBJ2-1; possibly TRBD2 for D (5 bases). The V end was cut by 3 bases, the J end by 10 bases, with 11 bases between. The CDR3 has 12 amino acids. Germline V gene data show CDR1 as SGHRS and CDR2 as YFSETQ. The full variable domain, with the rest looked up from reference TRBV5-1 and TRBJ2-1, is KAGVTQTPRYLIKTRGQQVTLSCSPISGHRSVSWYQQTPGQGLQFLFEYFSETQRNKGNFPGRFSGRQFSNSRSEMNVSTLELGDSALYLCASSSPDFEQFFGPGTRLTVL.

This clonotype came up a few times. The rearrangement joins TRBV7-8 to TRBJ2-4; 9 bases are a match to TRBD2. The junction had 17 bases not matched to a gene; V was cut back by 5 bases and J by 3 bases. This CDR3 region has 19 residues. Germline CDR1 reads SGHVS; CDR2 reads FQNEAQ. CDR3 sequence: CASSLGSRTSVAGKNIQYF. The DNA of the CDR3 is TGTGCCAGCAGCCTAGGGAGTCGGACTAGCGTTGCCGGCAAAAACATTCAGTACTTC.

In this sample, this clonotype turned up a few times. V gene TRBV29-1 combines with J gene TRBJ2-7; 7 bases map to TRBD1. This CDR3 is built from 13 residues. Germline V CDR1 and CDR2: SQVTM, ANQGSEA. Trimming took 6 bases from V and 5 from J; bases not matched to a gene: 10. CDR3 sequence (DNA): TGCAGCGTGACACTACAGGGGCTCCACGAGCAGTACTTC. Amino acids: CSVTLQGLHEQYF.

The V and J genes are TRBV10-3 and TRBJ2-5, with 11 positions matching TRBD2. Germline-derived CDR1 and CDR2 are ENHRY and SYGVKD. This CDR3 comprises 14 residues. After removal of 8 bases from V and 5 bases from J, the junction contained 7 bases not matched to a gene. The CDR3 DNA reads TGTGCCATCGAAGGAACTAGCGGGGGTGAGACCCAGTACTTC. Translating it yields CAIEGTSGGETQYF.

In its sample, this clonotype was seen a few times. The chain combines TRBV20-1 with TRBJ1-4; D might be TRBD1 (6 bases). This CDR3 region has 13 residues. Germline-derived CDR1 and CDR2 are DFQATT and SNEGSKA (reference sequence). V lost 3 bases to trimming and J lost 4 bases, with 9 bases between them. In DNA form, the CDR3 reads TGCAGTGCTAGTTCAGGGGTTAATGAAAAACTGTTTTTT. It specifies CSASSGVNEKLFF.

This clonotype was seen ten or more times. The chain carries TRBV12-3 or TRBV12-4 and TRBJ2-1, with TRBD2 identical over 7 bases. The CDR3 has 13 residues. Trimming took 5 bases from V and 3 from J; bases not matched to a gene: 1. CDR3 nucleotide sequence: TGTGCCAGCAGTACTAGCGACTACAATGAGCAGTTCTTC. Its protein product is CASSTSDYNEQFF.

V and J are TRBV7-9 and TRBJ2-7, with TRBD2 matching 7 bases. Germline CDR1 and CDR2: SEHNR and FQNEAQ (reference sequence). The trim removed 2 bases at V and 3 bases at J, leaving 7 bases unmatched. This CDR3 region has 15 residues. The CDR3 region is CASSLISGGVYEQYF. The CDR3 region has the DNA TGTGCCAGCAGCTTAATCTCTGGGGGGGTCTACGAGCAGTACTTC.

The CDR3 here is CASSPGRGNQPQHF. DNA for the CDR3: TGCGCCAGCAGCCCAGGACGCGGGAATCAGCCCCAGCATTTT. The V gene is TRBV4-1, the J gene TRBJ1-5, with no clear D. Germline CDR1 and CDR2: MGHRA and YSYEKL. Trimming took 4 bases from V and 4 from J, leaving 11 bases between them. The CDR3 extends over 14 amino acids.

This clonotype was seen only a few times. The chain couples TRBV5-1 to TRBJ1-1; D unclear. Germline loops: CDR1 SGHRS, CDR2 YFSETQ. The CDR3 totals 15 residues. Trimming took off 5 bases at V and 4 bases at J, with 18 bases between the two ends. In nucleotides, the CDR3 is TGCGCCAGCAGTTTTAAGACACAAGCGGGCACTGAAGCTTTCTTT. Translating gives CASSFKTQAGTEAFF.

The genes are TRBV7-3 and TRBJ2-1, with D unclear. The CDR3 totals 13 residues. Germline CDR1 and CDR2: SGHTA and FQGTGA. The V gene lost 5 bases and the J gene lost 8 bases, with 13 bases spanning the gap. The CDR3 reads CASSPTRSDEQFF. The CDR3 nucleotides read TGTGCCAGCAGCCCAACAAGATCCGATGAGCAGTTCTTC.

A few counts support this clonotype. This rearrangement joins TRBV6-5 to TRBJ2-7, with a tentative D call TRBD2 (6 bases). This CDR3 contains 15 residues. Germline CDR1 MNHEY, CDR2 SVGAGI. With 0 bases removed from V and 2 bases from J, the gap between germline ends came to 11 bases. Here the CDR3 reads CASSYSVSGAYEQYF. Here the CDR3 DNA reads TGTGCCAGCAGTTACTCGGTCTCGGGAGCCTACGAGCAGTACTTC.

This clonotype was counted between two and nine times. The chain joins TRBV7-8 to TRBJ2-1, with TRBD1 identical over 10 bases. Germline CDR1 and CDR2: SGHVS and FQNEAQ. Trimming took 2 bases from V and 7 from J; bases not matched to a gene: 5. CDR3 size: 15 residues. CDR3 residues: CASSLRDRGLNEQFF. The CDR3 DNA is TGTGCCAGCAGCTTACGAGACAGGGGGCTTAATGAGCAGTTCTTC.

In its sample, this clonotype was seen a few times. This sequence joins TRBV20-1 and TRBJ1-1, with TRBD1 matching 7 bases. The CDR3 is 13 residues long. CDR1 is DFQATT and CDR2 is SNEGSKA in the germline V gene (reference sequence). J gave up 8 bases and V 4 bases, and 10 bases lay outside the gene matches. CDR3 DNA: TGCAGTGCTAAAGACAGGGTGAGGTTCGAAGCTTTCTTT. Protein product: CSAKDRVRFEAFF.

The rearrangement links TRBV25-1 to TRBJ2-5, with D unclear. The germline V gene has CDR1 MGHDK and CDR2 SYGVNS. The CDR3 runs to 14 residues. The V and J ends lost 6 bases and 5 bases respectively, with 16 bases between them. The CDR3 spells CASSHLVRSETQYF. DNA of the CDR3: TGTGCCAGCAGCCACCTCGTGAGGTCGGAGACCCAGTACTTC.

The chain carries TRBV12-3 or TRBV12-4 and TRBJ1-6, with a tentative D call TRBD1 (5 bases). Trimming stripped 2 bases from V and 10 bases from J, with 12 bases between. The length of the CDR3 is 14 residues. The CDR3 loop is CASSLSGKGSPLHF. DNA of the CDR3: TGTGCCAGCAGTTTATCGGGCAAGGGGTCACCCCTCCACTTT.

This clonotype was observed a handful of times. The chain has TRBV3-1 and TRBJ2-7, with 7 positions matching TRBD1. CDR1 is LGHDT, CDR2 YNNKEL, per germline (reference sequence). Trimming cost V 7 bases and J 0 bases; bases outside gene matches: 3. The CDR3 consists of 13 residues. The CDR3: CASKQGFSYEQYF. DNA for the CDR3: TGTGCCAGCAAACAGGGGTTCTCCTACGAGCAGTACTTC.

This clonotype has only a few counts. J is TRBJ1-1 and V is TRBV5-1; D remains unclear. Looked up from germline, CDR1 is SGHRS and CDR2 is YFSETQ. The length of the CDR3 is 15 residues. V was shortened by 4 bases and J by 0 bases, with 13 bases between the two germline ends. CDR3 bases: TGCGCCAGCAGCGCAAACGTGGGAATGAACACTGAAGCTTTCTTT. Its translation: CASSANVGMNTEAFF.

The J gene is TRBJ2-3, the V gene TRBV12-3 or TRBV12-4; 8 positions agree with TRBD2. The CDR3 has 15 amino acids. After removal of 1 base from V and 5 bases from J, the junction contained 5 bases not matched to a gene. In nucleotides, the CDR3 is TGTGCCAGCAGTTTAGAAGCGGGAGTGAGAGATACGCAGTATTTT. This encodes CASSLEAGVRDTQYF.

This rearrangement joins TRBV2 to TRBJ1-2; TRBD1 matches 7 bases. Per the germline V gene, CDR1 is SNHLY and CDR2 is FYNNEI. The length of the CDR3 is 15 residues. With 4 bases clipped from V and 6 bases from J, the junction kept 11 bases outside the gene matches. CDR3 loop: CASSARQGGINGYTF. The CDR3 DNA reads TGTGCCAGCAGTGCCCGACAGGGAGGCATCAATGGCTACACCTTC.

The chain combines TRBV7-2 with TRBJ2-3; D call uncertain. The CDR3 sequence is 13 residues long. V lost 6 bases and J lost 0, with 7 bases in between. Germline V gene lookup returns CDR1 SGHTA and CDR2 FQGNSA. The CDR3 loop reads CASRDLSTDTQYF. The DNA of the CDR3 is TGTGCCAGCAGAGACCTGAGCACAGATACGCAGTATTTT. The full variable domain, with the rest looked up from reference TRBV7-2 and TRBJ2-3, is GAGVSQSPSNKVTEKGKDVELRCDPISGHTALYWYRQSLGQGLEFLIYFQGNSAPDKSGLPSDRFSAERTGGSVSTLTIQRTQQEDSAVYLCASRDLSTDTQYFGPGTRLTVL.

This clonotype was picked up a small number of times. V gene TRBV16 combines with J gene TRBJ1-5; D is unclear. V lost 4 bases and J 2 bases, leaving 15 bases between the germline ends. Germline lookup yields CDR1 KGHSY and CDR2 FQNENV. The CDR3 totals 16 residues. DNA for the CDR3: TGTGCCAGCAGCCGGTGGACCCCCGGGGGCAATCAGCCCCAGCATTTT. Encoded protein: CASSRWTPGGNQPQHF.

V usage is TRBV23-1 and J usage is TRBJ1-1; 8 bases line up with TRBD1. TRBV23-1 is flagged as an ORF with uncertain function. CDR3 size: 15 residues. Losses at the gene ends were 3 bases for V and 4 bases for J; bases not matched to a gene: 7. CDR3 bases: TGCGCCAGCAGTCACCCGACAGGGGCGGGCACTGAAGCTTTCTTT. Translation: CASSHPTGAGTEAFF.

This clonotype showed up many times. The CDR3 loop is CASSATGDYGYTF. CDR3 bases: TGCGCCAGCAGCGCCACAGGGGACTATGGCTACACCTTC. The gene calls are TRBV5-1 and TRBJ1-2; the match to TRBD1 covers 7 bases. V lost 4 bases and J lost 3; bases outside the gene matches: 3. The CDR3 contains 13 residues. Germline V gene data show CDR1 as SGHRS and CDR2 as YFSETQ. Combining the CDR3 with reference TRBV5-1 and TRBJ1-2 gives the whole variable domain KAGVTQTPRYLIKTRGQQVTLSCSPISGHRSVSWYQQTPGQGLQFLFEYFSETQRNKGNFPGRFSGRQFSNSRSEMNVSTLELGDSALYLCASSATGDYGYTFGSGTRLTVV.

There are a few counts of this clonotype. The chain uses TRBV27 and TRBJ1-1; 7 positions agree with TRBD1. This CDR3 is 14 amino acids long. V lost 7 bases and J lost 7; bases outside the gene matches: 12. Germline values: CDR1 MNHEY, CDR2 SMNVEV (reference sequence). The CDR3 protein is CASKTLGTAGEAFF. CDR3 DNA: TGTGCCAGCAAAACCTTAGGGACAGCGGGTGAAGCTTTCTTT.